The clone carrying this TCR beta chain showed up just a few times. The antigen is unknown. The sample belongs to a study of cytomegalovirus exposure and HLA in healthy donors. Study as a whole: Previous work identified 117 million unique TCR beta sequences from 150 million to 200 million T cells. Within the Caucasian-associated ancestry cluster were around 81% of the approximately 400 genotyped donors.

This CDR3 has 14 amino acids. Germline CDR1 is LNHDA and CDR2 is SQIVND (reference sequence). Trimming cost V 5 bases and J 7 bases; bases outside gene matches: 4. Overall study results and limits: Analyzed later, most CMV-associated TCR beta chains appeared HLA-restricted.

Amplification used 60 Vbeta primers and 13 Jbeta primers. Original methodology: About 11 million of 75 million to 85 million unique TCR beta chains were shared, per a later count. Measured with immunoSEQ multiplex PCR; TCRdb has only the in-frame clones, and not every one. V, J and clone size were drawn from that table, and D and trimming were deduced from the DNA. The table includes around 120,000 clones, around 80% detected once. Sequenced input: PBMCs. The sequence came from a woman between 40 and 55 years old in good health and CMV-seronegative. V usage is TRBV19 and J usage is TRBJ2-1; 11 bases line up with TRBD2. CDR3 region: CASSPGTSGNEQFF. The CDR3 DNA reads as TGTGCCAGTAGTCCTGGGACTAGCGGAAATGAGCAGTTCTTC.